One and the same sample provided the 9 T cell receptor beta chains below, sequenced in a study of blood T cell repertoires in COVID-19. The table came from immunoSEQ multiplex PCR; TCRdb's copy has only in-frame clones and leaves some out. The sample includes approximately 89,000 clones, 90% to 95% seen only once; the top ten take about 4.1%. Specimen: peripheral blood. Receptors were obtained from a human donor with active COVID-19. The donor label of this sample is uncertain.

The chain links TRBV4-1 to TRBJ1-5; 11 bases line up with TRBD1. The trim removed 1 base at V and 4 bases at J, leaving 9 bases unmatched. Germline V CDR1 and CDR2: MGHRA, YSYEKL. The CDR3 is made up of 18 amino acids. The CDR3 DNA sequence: TGCGCCAGCAGCCAAGTAAGCGGGACAGGGGGTCTGAATCAGCCCCAGCATTTT. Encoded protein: CASSQVSGTGGLNQPQHF.

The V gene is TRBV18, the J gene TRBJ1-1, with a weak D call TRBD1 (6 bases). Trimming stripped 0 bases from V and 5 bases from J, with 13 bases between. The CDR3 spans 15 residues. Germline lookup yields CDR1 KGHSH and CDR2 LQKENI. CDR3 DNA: TGTGCCAGCTCACCACCCGGGGGGGCTGAGACTGAAGCTTTCTTT. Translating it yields CASSPPGGAETEAFF.

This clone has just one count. CDR3 sequence reads: CASSLSSQYEQYF. The CDR3, as DNA: TGTGCCAGCAGTTTATCGTCTCAGTACGAGCAGTACTTC. The rearrangement uses TRBV27 and TRBJ2-7; D is unresolved. Trimming stripped 0 bases from V and 4 bases from J, with 7 bases between. The CDR3 length is 13 residues. Germline CDR1 MNHEY, CDR2 SMNVEV (reference sequence).

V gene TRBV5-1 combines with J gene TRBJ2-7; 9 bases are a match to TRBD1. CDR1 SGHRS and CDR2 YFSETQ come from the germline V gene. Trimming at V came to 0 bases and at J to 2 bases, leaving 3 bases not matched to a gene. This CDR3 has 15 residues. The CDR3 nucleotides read TGCGCCAGCAGCTTGGGGGACAGGGTAACCTACGAGCAGTACTTC. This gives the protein CASSLGDRVTYEQYF.

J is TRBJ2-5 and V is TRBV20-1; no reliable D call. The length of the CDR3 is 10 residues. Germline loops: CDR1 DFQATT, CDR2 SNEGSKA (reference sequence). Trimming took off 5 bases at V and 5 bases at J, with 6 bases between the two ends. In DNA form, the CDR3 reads TGCAGTGCTCACTCGGAGACCCAGTACTTC. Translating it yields CSAHSETQYF.

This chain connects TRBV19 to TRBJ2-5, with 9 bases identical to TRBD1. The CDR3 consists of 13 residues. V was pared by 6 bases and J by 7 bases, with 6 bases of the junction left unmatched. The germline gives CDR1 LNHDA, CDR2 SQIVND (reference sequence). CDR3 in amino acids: CASRTGGGGTQYF. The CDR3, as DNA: TGTGCCAGTAGAACAGGGGGCGGGGGGACCCAGTACTTC.

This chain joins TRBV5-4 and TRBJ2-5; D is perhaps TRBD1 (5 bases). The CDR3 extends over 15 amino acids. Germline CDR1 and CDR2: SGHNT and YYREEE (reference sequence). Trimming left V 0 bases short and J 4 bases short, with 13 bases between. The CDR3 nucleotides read TGTGCCAGCAGCTTGGGGGGCGGTAGGAGAGAGACCCAGTACTTC. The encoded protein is CASSLGGGRRETQYF.

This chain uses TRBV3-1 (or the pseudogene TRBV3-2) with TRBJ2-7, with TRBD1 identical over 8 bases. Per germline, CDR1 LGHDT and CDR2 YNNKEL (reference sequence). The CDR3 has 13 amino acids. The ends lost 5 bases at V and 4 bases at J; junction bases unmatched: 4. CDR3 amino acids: CASSSGQVYEQYF. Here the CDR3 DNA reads TGTGCCAGCAGCTCGGGACAGGTTTACGAGCAGTACTTC.

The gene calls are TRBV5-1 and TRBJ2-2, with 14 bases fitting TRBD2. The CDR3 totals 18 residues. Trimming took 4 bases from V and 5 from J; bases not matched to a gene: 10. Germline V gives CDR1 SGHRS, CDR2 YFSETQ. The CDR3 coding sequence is TGCGCCAGCAGCATAGGACTAGCGGGAGGTAGTTATACCGGGGAGCTGTTTTTT. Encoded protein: CASSIGLAGGSYTGELFF.